Below, 13 T cell receptor beta chains from the same sample are listed, as sequenced in a study of beta chain features in type 1 diabetes. Study-wide points: Shortening that was moderate but significant affected the TCRB CDR3s of Type 1 diabetes patients in all four CD4+ subsets.

Every bit of the isolated RNA underwent reverse transcription, so sequencing read expressed TCRB transcripts. Profiling relied on immunoSEQ multiplex PCR, and the TCRdb table lists in-frame clones only, not all of them. The sample records around 360,000 clones, around an eighth being singletons. For these receptors, no antigen is known. Sequencing was carried out using naive CD4+ T cells from blood. The receptors stem from a woman between 18 and 29 years old with type 1 diabetes.

This clone turned up a few times. The rearrangement uses TRBV5-1 and TRBJ2-1; TRBD2 aligns across 8 bases. Germline-derived CDR1 and CDR2 are SGHRS and YFSETQ. The CDR3 is made up of 15 amino acids. V shed 0 bases and J 8 bases; nucleotides not matched to a gene: 7. The CDR3: CASSLGPAGVDEQFF. The CDR3 DNA reads as TGCGCCAGCAGCTTGGGTCCAGCGGGGGTCGATGAGCAGTTCTTC. The whole variable domain, remainder taken from reference TRBV5-1 and TRBJ2-1, is KAGVTQTPRYLIKTRGQQVTLSCSPISGHRSVSWYQQTPGQGLQFLFEYFSETQRNKGNFPGRFSGRQFSNSRSEMNVSTLELGDSALYLCASSLGPAGVDEQFFGPGTRLTVL.

This chain links TRBV4-3 with TRBJ1-2; D is uncertain. Trimming removed 0 bases from V and 2 bases from J, with 10 bases in between. The germline gives CDR1 LGHNA, CDR2 YSLEER. The CDR3 has 15 amino acids. The CDR3 DNA follows: TGCGCCAGCAGCCAAGAGGAGGTGCCCAACTATGGCTACACCTTC. Translation: CASSQEEVPNYGYTF.

This clone was detected a few times. The rearrangement links TRBV6-1 to TRBJ2-5, with a tentative D call TRBD1 (7 bases). The germline CDR1 and CDR2 sequences are MNHNS and SASEGT. The CDR3 loop spans 13 amino acids. V dropped 7 bases and J dropped 11 bases, with 20 bases sitting between them. CDR3 residues: CASTIGGTVMQYF. The CDR3 nucleotides read TGTGCCAGCACTATCGGCGGGACAGTGATGCAGTACTTC.

This clone was seen only a few times. The chain links TRBV7-8 to TRBJ1-5, with D possibly being TRBD1 (5 bases). The V and J ends lost 1 base and 5 bases respectively, with 15 bases between them. CDR1 is SGHVS and CDR2 is FQNEAQ in the germline V gene. The CDR3 is 16 amino acids. CDR3 in amino acids: CASSLESAGRDQPQHF. Written as DNA, the CDR3 is TGTGCCAGCAGCTTAGAGTCGGCAGGGAGGGATCAGCCCCAGCATTTT.

The V call is TRBV7-2, the J call TRBJ2-2, with D possibly being TRBD1 (6 bases). Germline V lookup: CDR1 SGHTA, CDR2 FQGNSA. V lost 1 base and J lost 3, with 9 bases in between. The CDR3 loop spans 15 amino acids. CDR3 residues: CASSLVGQYTGELFF. CDR3 DNA: TGTGCCAGCAGCTTAGTTGGACAGTACACCGGGGAGCTGTTTTTT.

This clone was seen a few times. The chain is built from TRBV10-3 and TRBJ2-5; a possible D gene is TRBD1 (5 bases). The germline CDR1 and CDR2 sequences are ENHRY and SYGVKD. The germline V and J ends were trimmed by 4 bases and 3 bases, with 12 bases remaining between them. The CDR3 is made up of 14 amino acids. Here the CDR3 reads CAISVQTREETQYF. The CDR3 bases are TGTGCCATCAGTGTGCAGACCAGGGAAGAGACCCAGTACTTC.

This sequence joins TRBV29-1 and TRBJ1-5, with 7 bases that match TRBD1. J was trimmed by 7 bases and V by 6 bases; bases with no gene match: 9. Germline values: CDR1 SQVTM, CDR2 ANQGSEA. This CDR3 is built from 13 residues. The CDR3 region is CSVKTGTNQPQHF. The DNA for the CDR3 is TGCAGCGTCAAGACAGGGACGAACCAGCCCCAGCATTTT.

The chain carries TRBV5-6 and TRBJ2-7; D is possibly TRBD1 (6 bases). The CDR3 sequence is 15 residues long. In germline, CDR1 is SGHDT, CDR2 YYEEEE. V lost 5 bases and J lost 5, with 20 bases in between. The CDR3 loop reads CASRETGMLHNEQYF. The CDR3 nucleotides read TGTGCCAGCAGGGAGACAGGCATGTTACATAACGAGCAGTACTTC. The full variable domain, rest sourced from reference TRBV5-6 and TRBJ2-7, is DAGVTQSPTHLIKTRGQQVTLRCSPKSGHDTVSWYQQALGQGPQFIFQYYEEEERQRGNFPDRFSGHQFPNYSSELNVNALLLGDSALYLCASRETGMLHNEQYFGPGTRLTVT.

The CDR3 protein is CASRDRGNTEAFF. In nucleotides, the CDR3 is TGTGCCAGTAGGGACAGGGGTAACACTGAAGCTTTCTTT. This chain connects TRBV19 to TRBJ1-1; TRBD1 aligns across 9 bases. From germline, CDR1 is LNHDA and CDR2 SQIVND (reference sequence). V was pared by 6 bases and J by 2 bases, with 1 base of the junction left unmatched. CDR3 length equals 13 residues.

The genes are TRBV9 and TRBJ2-5; 8 bases match TRBD2. The J call may be faulty, since TRBJ2-7 better matches the DNA end. The CDR3 sequence is 14 residues long. Germline loops: CDR1 SGDLS, CDR2 YYNGEE. The CDR3 DNA reads as TGTGCCAGCAGCGTAGCCGGGACTAGTCCCGAGCAGTACTTC. Translated, it gives CASSVAGTSPEQYF.

The chain employs TRBV4-3 and TRBJ2-7; 10 nucleotides line up with TRBD1. The V gene's germline CDR1 is LGHNA and CDR2 YSLEER. The CDR3 contains 16 residues. V lost 0 bases and J lost 2; bases outside the gene matches: 4. CDR3 sequence: CASSQEGTGVPYEQYF. The DNA for the CDR3 is TGCGCCAGCAGCCAAGAAGGGACAGGGGTACCCTACGAGCAGTACTTC.

This clone has a handful of counts. The rearrangement joins TRBV9 to TRBJ1-1, with 7 bases fitting TRBD1. The CDR3 extends over 15 amino acids. Germline V gives CDR1 SGDLS, CDR2 YYNGEE. V was pared by 2 bases and J by 0 bases, with 4 bases of the junction left unmatched. The CDR3 protein is CASSVTGLMNTEAFF. In DNA, the CDR3 is TGTGCCAGCAGCGTGACAGGGCTCATGAACACTGAAGCTTTCTTT.

This clone was picked up a small number of times. The chain has TRBV13 and TRBJ2-1; D unresolved. V lost 5 bases to trimming and J lost 7 bases, with 6 bases between them. The CDR3 runs to 11 residues. CDR1 and CDR2 (germline): PRHDT, FYEKMQ (reference sequence). The CDR3 nucleotides are TGTGCCAGCAGCGCACATAATGAGCAGTTCTTC. This codes for CASSAHNEQFF.